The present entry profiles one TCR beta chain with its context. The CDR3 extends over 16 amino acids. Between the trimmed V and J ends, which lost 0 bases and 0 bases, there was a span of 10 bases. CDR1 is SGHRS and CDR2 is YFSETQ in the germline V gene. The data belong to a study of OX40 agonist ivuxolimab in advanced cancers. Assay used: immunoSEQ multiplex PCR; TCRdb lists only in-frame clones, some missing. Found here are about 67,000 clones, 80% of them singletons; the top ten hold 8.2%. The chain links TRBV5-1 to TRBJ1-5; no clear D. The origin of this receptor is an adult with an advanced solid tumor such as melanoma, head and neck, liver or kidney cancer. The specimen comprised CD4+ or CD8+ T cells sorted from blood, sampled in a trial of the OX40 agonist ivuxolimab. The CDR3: CASSLGGPYSNQPQHF. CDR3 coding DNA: TGCGCCAGCAGCTTGGGTGGGCCGTATAGCAATCAGCCCCAGCATTTT.